These 27 T cell receptor beta chains came from one sample sequenced in a study of blood T cell repertoires in COVID-19. Produced via immunoSEQ multiplex PCR; TCRdb's table is partial and in-frame only. Among tens of thousands of clones listed, 85% were seen once. Sequenced sample: peripheral blood. The receptors here all came from a man at least 80 years old with acute or convalescent COVID-19.

This rearrangement joins TRBV6-2 or TRBV6-3 to TRBJ2-1; 11 bases line up with TRBD2. The CDR3 runs to 17 residues. J gave up 6 bases and V 2 bases, and 9 bases lay outside the gene matches. Per germline, CDR1 MNHEY and CDR2 SVGEGT. CDR3 amino acids: CASSYIRLAGQANEQFF. The DNA for the CDR3 is TGTGCCAGCAGTTACATACGACTAGCGGGACAGGCCAATGAGCAGTTCTTC.

This rearrangement joins TRBV3-1 (or the pseudogene TRBV3-2) to TRBJ2-1; 13 bases are shared with TRBD2. The CDR3 covers 15 residues. Germline-derived CDR1 and CDR2 are LGHDT and YNNKEL (reference sequence). J lost 7 bases, V lost 5 bases, and 5 bases had no gene match. CDR3 sequence: CASSYTSGRANEQFF. The DNA of the CDR3 is TGTGCCAGCAGCTACACTAGCGGGAGGGCGAATGAGCAGTTCTTC.

The chain's CDR3 is CASSPGGWAETQYF. CDR3 coding DNA: TGTGCCAGCAGCCCCGGAGGCTGGGCGGAGACCCAGTACTTC. J is TRBJ2-5 and V is TRBV9; TRBD2 is a possible D gene (5 bases). The CDR3 spans 14 residues. Trimming removed 4 bases from V and 5 bases from J, with 15 bases in between. In germline, CDR1 is SGDLS, CDR2 YYNGEE.

V usage is TRBV5-4 and J usage is TRBJ2-7; TRBD2 matches at 10 bases. This CDR3 region has 17 residues. Germline V gives CDR1 SGHNT, CDR2 YYREEE (reference sequence). With V trimmed by 2 bases and J by 2 bases, 10 bases remained unmatched. DNA for the CDR3: TGTGCCAGCAGCTTTCCCCAAGCGGGAGGGAGCCCCTACGAGCAGTACTTC. Protein: CASSFPQAGGSPYEQYF.

This chain links TRBV6-6 with TRBJ2-7; 9 nucleotides match TRBD2. Germline V lookup: CDR1 MNHNY, CDR2 SVGAGI (reference sequence). This CDR3 is 17 amino acids long. J was trimmed by 7 bases and V by 6 bases; bases with no gene match: 19. The CDR3 loop reads CASSRTPVLSGRAEQYF. For the CDR3, the DNA is TGTGCCAGCAGCCGAACCCCTGTCCTTAGCGGGAGAGCTGAGCAGTACTTC.

This chain uses TRBV5-4 with TRBJ1-1, with D perhaps matching TRBD1 (5 bases). Germline V gene data show CDR1 as SGHNT and CDR2 as YYREEE (reference sequence). This CDR3 has 14 residues. V was trimmed by 4 bases and J by 0 bases, leaving 10 bases between them. DNA of the CDR3: TGTGCCAGCAGCCCAGGGTTCATGAACACTGAAGCTTTCTTT. Its translation: CASSPGFMNTEAFF.

The chain joins TRBV18 to TRBJ1-5, with D maybe TRBD1 (5 bases). V lost 5 bases and J 4 bases, leaving 9 bases between the germline ends. The CDR3 contains 13 residues. The germline V gene encodes CDR1 KGHSH and CDR2 LQKENI. In DNA, the CDR3 is TGTGCCAGCTCAGACGGGGGAAATCAGCCCCAGCATTTT. Translation gives CASSDGGNQPQHF.

The CDR3 sequence: CASSYPGVFGIQYF. CDR3 coding DNA: TGTGCCAGCAGTTACCCGGGGGTATTTGGCATTCAGTACTTC. The J gene is TRBJ2-4, the V gene TRBV6-5; perhaps TRBD2 as D (6 bases). Germline V gene data show CDR1 as MNHEY and CDR2 as SVGAGI. The V end lost 2 bases, the J end lost 9 bases, and 14 bases lay between the germline ends. The CDR3 runs 14 residues.

The V and J genes are TRBV28 and TRBJ2-7; 8 nucleotides match TRBD1. Trimming at V came to 5 bases and at J to 3 bases, leaving 6 bases not matched to a gene. The germline V gene has CDR1 MDHEN and CDR2 SYDVKM. The CDR3 spans 14 residues. The DNA of the CDR3 is TGTGCCAGCAGTATTCCCGGGACAGGCTACGAGCAGTACTTC. Translation: CASSIPGTGYEQYF.

V usage is TRBV19 and J usage is TRBJ2-2; D perhaps matches TRBD2 (6 bases). The CDR3 loop spans 13 amino acids. V was trimmed by 3 bases and J by 6 bases, leaving 8 bases between them. In germline, CDR1 is LNHDA, CDR2 SQIVND (reference sequence). The chain's CDR3 is CASSMGGPGELFF. The CDR3 bases are TGTGCCAGTAGTATGGGGGGACCCGGGGAGCTGTTTTTT.

J is TRBJ1-2 and V is TRBV10-3; no reliable D call. The CDR3 length is 16 residues. Trimming left V 7 bases short and J 2 bases short, with 20 bases between. Germline CDR1 and CDR2: ENHRY and SYGVKD. CDR3 sequence (DNA): TGTGCCATCACCCTGGGAGGTCCGGCCGGAAACTATGGCTACACCTTC. This codes for CAITLGGPAGNYGYTF.

The chain is built from TRBV18 and TRBJ2-1; D is perhaps TRBD1 (5 bases). V lost 3 bases and J 8 bases, leaving 17 bases between the germline ends. The germline gives CDR1 KGHSH, CDR2 LQKENI. The CDR3 consists of 15 residues. The CDR3 region has the DNA TGTGCCAGCTCACCGTCCAGGGCCCCTACTGATGAGCAGTTCTTC. Translation: CASSPSRAPTDEQFF.

The chain is built from TRBV9 and TRBJ2-1; 8 nucleotides align to TRBD2. CDR1 SGDLS and CDR2 YYNGEE come from the germline V gene. J was trimmed by 3 bases and V by 0 bases; bases with no gene match: 5. The CDR3 loop spans 16 amino acids. The CDR3 bases are TGTGCCAGCAGCGTAGCGTCCAGCGGGGGCTACAATGAGCAGTTCTTC. Residues: CASSVASSGGYNEQFF.

V and J are TRBV6-1 and TRBJ1-5; D is undetermined. CDR1 and CDR2 from the germline V gene are MNHNS and SASEGT. CDR3 size: 14 residues. Deletions cut 1 base from V and 3 bases from J, with 7 bases between. This CDR3 is CASSEGGVNQPQHF. The CDR3 DNA is TGTGCCAGCAGTGAAGGGGGAGTCAATCAGCCCCAGCATTTT.

CDR3 amino acids: CASSFRYEQYF. CDR3 nucleotide sequence: TGTGCCAGCAGCTTTCGTTACGAGCAGTACTTC. The rearrangement links TRBV5-8 to TRBJ2-7; D ambiguous. CDR3 size: 11 residues. CDR1 and CDR2 (germline): SGHTS, YDEGEE. V was trimmed by 2 bases and J by 4 bases, leaving 4 bases between them.

The gene calls are TRBV27 and TRBJ2-1, with 10 bases fitting TRBD2. Trimming took 1 base from V and 8 from J; bases not matched to a gene: 5. The germline V gene has CDR1 MNHEY and CDR2 SMNVEV (reference sequence). The CDR3 sequence is 15 residues long. The CDR3 region is CASSLLSGRGYEQFF. As DNA, the CDR3 is TGTGCCAGCAGTTTATTGAGCGGGAGGGGATATGAGCAGTTCTTC.

The V and J genes are TRBV4-3 and TRBJ2-1; D uncertain. Per the germline V gene, CDR1 is LGHNA and CDR2 is YSLEER. The CDR3 is made up of 13 amino acids. Trimming took off 0 bases at V and 5 bases at J, with 5 bases between the two ends. The CDR3 nucleotides are TGCGCCAGCAGCCAAGAAGCGAACAATGAGCAGTTCTTC. Translation: CASSQEANNEQFF.

Comments on this clone: At one end, the junction sequence differs from germline, possibly due to a read error. The CDR3 coding sequence is TGTGCCAGCAGCGGCCGACTAGCGGGAGGGCCGGTTTTC. It is translated as CASSGRLAGGPVF. V is TRBV11-3 and J is TRBJ2-7; 14 bases fit TRBD2. Germline loops: CDR1 SGHNT, CDR2 YENEEA. The CDR3 is 13 residues long.

The chain recombines TRBV11-2 with TRBJ2-2, with D maybe TRBD2 (5 bases). The germline V gene has CDR1 SGHAT and CDR2 FQNNGV. The ends were cut back, 5 bases at V and 4 bases at J, with 20 bases in the middle. The CDR3 consists of 17 residues. CDR3 residues: CASSPRATNIFTGELFF. The DNA of the CDR3 is TGTGCCAGCAGCCCTAGGGCGACTAACATCTTCACCGGGGAGCTGTTTTTT. Drawing the rest from reference TRBV11-2 and TRBJ2-2, the complete variable domain is EAGVAQSPRYKIIEKRQSVAFWCNPISGHATLYWYQQILGQGPKLLIQFQNNGVVDDSQLPKDRFSAERLKGVDSTLKIQPAKLEDSAVYLCASSPRATNIFTGELFFGEGSRLTVL.

CDR3 DNA: TGTGCCAGCAGCTCGACAGGGGGCGCTGACTATGGCTACACCTTC. Translation gives CASSSTGGADYGYTF. This sequence joins TRBV7-9 and TRBJ1-2; 10 bases match TRBD1. Germline values: CDR1 SEHNR, CDR2 FQNEAQ (reference sequence). CDR3 length: 15 amino acids. V lost 4 bases to trimming and J lost 3 bases; unmatched junction nucleotides: 5.

The V call is TRBV6-5, the J call TRBJ2-7, with 9 bases that match TRBD2. Germline CDR1 MNHEY, CDR2 SVGAGI. Germline trimming cut 3 bases from V and 1 base from J; bases unmatched to any gene: 4. The CDR3 runs to 15 residues. The CDR3 protein is CASSYVAGGSYEQYF. The CDR3 region has the DNA TGTGCCAGCAGTTATGTCGCGGGAGGGTCCTACGAGCAGTACTTC.

The chain employs TRBV4-1 and TRBJ1-2; possibly TRBD1 for D (5 bases). With 1 base removed from V and 2 bases from J, the gap between germline ends came to 8 bases. Germline CDR1 MGHRA, CDR2 YSYEKL. The length of the CDR3 is 14 residues. Here the CDR3 reads CASSQGQTNYGYTF. CDR3 in DNA: TGCGCCAGCAGCCAAGGACAGACGAACTATGGCTACACCTTC.

This chain connects TRBV20-1 to TRBJ2-7; possible D gene TRBD1, 6 bases. V gave up 3 bases and J gave up 3 bases, with 15 bases separating them. CDR1 is DFQATT, CDR2 SNEGSKA, per germline (reference sequence). The CDR3 runs 14 residues. CDR3 sequence reads: CSASSNQDSYEQYF. The DNA of the CDR3 is TGCAGTGCTAGTAGTAACCAGGACAGCTACGAGCAGTACTTC.

This chain links TRBV7-2 with TRBJ2-5; TRBD2 matches 11 bases. The CDR3 extends over 17 amino acids. Germline CDR1 SGHTA, CDR2 FQGNSA. Unmatched junction bases numbered 8, after V lost 1 base and J lost 4 bases. The CDR3 loop reads CASSLDIAGGRGETQYF. As DNA, the CDR3 is TGTGCCAGCAGCTTAGACATAGCGGGAGGGCGTGGAGAGACCCAGTACTTC.

The chain uses TRBV5-5 and TRBJ1-2; D may be TRBD1 (5 bases). This CDR3 is 16 amino acids long. The V gene lost 0 bases and the J gene lost 5 bases, with 17 bases spanning the gap. CDR1 is SGHKS, CDR2 YYEKEE, per germline (reference sequence). This CDR3 is CASSLDSGTAGYGYTF. The CDR3 DNA reads TGTGCCAGCAGCTTGGACTCAGGGACTGCGGGTTATGGCTACACCTTC.

The chain's CDR3 is CASSQGLDYGYTF. Here the CDR3 DNA reads TGTGCCAGCAGTCAGGGGTTGGACTATGGCTACACCTTC. This chain connects TRBV6-6 to TRBJ1-2, with a possible D match to TRBD1 (6 bases). Trimming cost V 5 bases and J 3 bases, with 10 bases left between them. Germline loops: CDR1 MNHNY, CDR2 SVGAGI (reference sequence). The CDR3 runs 13 residues.

The chain uses TRBV25-1 and TRBJ1-2; the match to TRBD1 covers 7 bases. CDR3 length: 16 amino acids. The V segment lost 1 base and the J segment 8 bases; nucleotides outside the gene matches: 13. CDR1 is MGHDK, CDR2 SYGVNS, per germline. CDR3: CASSESAGGMVEGYTF. CDR3 DNA: TGTGCCAGCAGTGAATCGGCAGGGGGAATGGTAGAGGGCTACACCTTC.